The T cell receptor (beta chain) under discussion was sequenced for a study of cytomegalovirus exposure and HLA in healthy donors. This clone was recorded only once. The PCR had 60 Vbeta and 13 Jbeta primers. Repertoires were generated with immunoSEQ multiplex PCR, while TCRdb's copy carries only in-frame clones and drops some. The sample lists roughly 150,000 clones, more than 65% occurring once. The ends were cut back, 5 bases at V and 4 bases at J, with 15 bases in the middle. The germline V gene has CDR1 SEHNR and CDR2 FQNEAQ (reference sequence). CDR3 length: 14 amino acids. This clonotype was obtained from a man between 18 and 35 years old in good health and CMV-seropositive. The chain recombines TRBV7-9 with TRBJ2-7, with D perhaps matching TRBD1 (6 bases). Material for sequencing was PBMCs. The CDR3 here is CASSAQGGGYEQYF. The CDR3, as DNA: TGTGCCAGCAGCGCACAGGGCGGTGGATACGAGCAGTACTTC.